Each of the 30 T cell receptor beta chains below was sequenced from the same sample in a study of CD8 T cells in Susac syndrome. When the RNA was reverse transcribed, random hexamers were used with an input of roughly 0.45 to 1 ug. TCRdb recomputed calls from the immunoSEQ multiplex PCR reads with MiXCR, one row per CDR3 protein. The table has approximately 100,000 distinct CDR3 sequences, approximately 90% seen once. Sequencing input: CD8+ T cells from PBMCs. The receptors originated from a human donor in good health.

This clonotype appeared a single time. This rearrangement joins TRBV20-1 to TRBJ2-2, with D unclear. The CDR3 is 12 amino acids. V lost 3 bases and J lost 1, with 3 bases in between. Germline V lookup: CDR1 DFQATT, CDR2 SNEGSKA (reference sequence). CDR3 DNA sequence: TGCAGTGCTAGTCGGAACACCGGGGAGCTGTTTTTT. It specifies CSASRNTGELFF.

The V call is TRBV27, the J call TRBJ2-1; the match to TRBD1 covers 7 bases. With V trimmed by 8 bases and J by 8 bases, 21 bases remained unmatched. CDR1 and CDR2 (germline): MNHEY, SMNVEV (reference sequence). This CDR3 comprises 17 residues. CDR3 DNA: TGTGCCAGCGGTATCCGAACTCCGGGACAGCGGTATCATGAGCAGTTCTTC. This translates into CASGIRTPGQRYHEQFF.

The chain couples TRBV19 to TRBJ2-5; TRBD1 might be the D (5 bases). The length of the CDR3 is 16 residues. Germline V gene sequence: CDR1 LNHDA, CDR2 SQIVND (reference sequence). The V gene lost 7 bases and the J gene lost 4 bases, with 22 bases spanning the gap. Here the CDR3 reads CASTVGAGPSGETQYF. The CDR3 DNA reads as TGTGCCAGTACGGTTGGAGCAGGGCCGTCGGGAGAGACCCAGTACTTC.

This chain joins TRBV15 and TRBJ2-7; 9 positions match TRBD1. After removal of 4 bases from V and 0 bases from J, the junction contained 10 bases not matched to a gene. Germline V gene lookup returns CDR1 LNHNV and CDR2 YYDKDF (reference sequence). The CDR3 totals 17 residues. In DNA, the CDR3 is TGTGCCACCAGCACCAACCCCGGGACAGGGTCCTCCTACGAGCAGTACTTC. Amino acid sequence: CATSTNPGTGSSYEQYF.

For the CDR3, the DNA is TGTGCCAGCTCACCCGACAGAGCCAAAAACATTCAGTACTTC. This codes for CASSPDRAKNIQYF. The chain recombines TRBV18 with TRBJ2-4, with a weak D call TRBD1 (5 bases). Germline V lookup: CDR1 KGHSH, CDR2 LQKENI. The CDR3 is made up of 14 amino acids. The V and J ends lost 3 bases and 0 bases respectively, with 6 bases between them.

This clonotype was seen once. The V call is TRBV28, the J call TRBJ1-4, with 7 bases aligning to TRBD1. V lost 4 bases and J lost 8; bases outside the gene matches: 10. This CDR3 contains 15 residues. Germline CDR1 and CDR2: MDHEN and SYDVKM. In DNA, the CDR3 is TGTGCCAGCAGTTCCTTCAGGGGGGGGTACGAAAAACTGTTTTTT. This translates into CASSSFRGGYEKLFF.

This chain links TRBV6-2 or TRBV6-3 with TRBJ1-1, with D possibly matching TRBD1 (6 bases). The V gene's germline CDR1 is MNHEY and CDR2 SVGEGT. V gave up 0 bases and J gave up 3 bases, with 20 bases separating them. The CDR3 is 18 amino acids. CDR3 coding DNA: TGTGCCAGCAGTTACTCGCGCCCTGGGACACCTCAATACACTGAAGCTTTCTTT. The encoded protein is CASSYSRPGTPQYTEAFF.

The CDR3 DNA sequence: TGTGCCAGCAGCTTGGACGCCAGGAGGTCGCCAGATACGCAGTATTTT. Translated: CASSLDARRSPDTQYF. V is TRBV5-6 and J is TRBJ2-3; D possibly corresponds to TRBD2 (5 bases). Germline values: CDR1 SGHDT, CDR2 YYEEEE. V was pared by 0 bases and J by 4 bases, with 15 bases between. The CDR3 totals 16 residues.

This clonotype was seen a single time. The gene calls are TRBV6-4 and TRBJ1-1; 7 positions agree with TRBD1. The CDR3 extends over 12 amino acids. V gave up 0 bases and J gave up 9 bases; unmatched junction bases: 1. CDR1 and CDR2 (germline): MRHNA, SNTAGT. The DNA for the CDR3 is TGTGCCAGCAGTGACTCGACAGGGCAAGCTTTCTTT. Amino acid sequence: CASSDSTGQAFF.

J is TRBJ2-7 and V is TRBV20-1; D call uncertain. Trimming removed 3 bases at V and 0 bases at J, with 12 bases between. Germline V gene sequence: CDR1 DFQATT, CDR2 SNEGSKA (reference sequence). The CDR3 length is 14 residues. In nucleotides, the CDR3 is TGCAGTGCTAGTTTTAGCCAGGCCTCCTACGAGCAGTACTTC. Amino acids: CSASFSQASYEQYF.

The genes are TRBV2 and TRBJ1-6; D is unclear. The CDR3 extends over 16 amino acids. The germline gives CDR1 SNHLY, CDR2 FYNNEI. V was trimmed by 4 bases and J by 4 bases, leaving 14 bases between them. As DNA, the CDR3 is TGTGCCAGCAGTGGGGGTATTACAACTTATAATTCACCCCTCCACTTT. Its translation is CASSGGITTYNSPLHF.

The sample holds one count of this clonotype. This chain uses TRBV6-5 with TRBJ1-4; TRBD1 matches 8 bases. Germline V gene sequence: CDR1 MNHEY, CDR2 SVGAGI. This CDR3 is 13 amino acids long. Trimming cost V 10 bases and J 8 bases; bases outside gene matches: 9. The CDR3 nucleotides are TGTGCCACCGGACAGGGCCAACGGGAAAAACTGTTTTTT. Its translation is CATGQGQREKLFF.

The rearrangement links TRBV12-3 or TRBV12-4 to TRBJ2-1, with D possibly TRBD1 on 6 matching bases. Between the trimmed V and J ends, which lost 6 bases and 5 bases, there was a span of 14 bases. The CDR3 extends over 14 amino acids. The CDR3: CASSPDSTDNEQFF. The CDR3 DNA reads TGTGCCAGCAGCCCGGACAGTACGGACAATGAGCAGTTCTTC.

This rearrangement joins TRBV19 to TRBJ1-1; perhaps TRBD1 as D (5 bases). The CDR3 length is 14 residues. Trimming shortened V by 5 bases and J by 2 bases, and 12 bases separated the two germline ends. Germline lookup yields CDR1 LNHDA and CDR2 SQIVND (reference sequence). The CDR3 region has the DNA TGTGCCAGTAGTTCCCAGGGCAGTAACACTGAAGCTTTCTTT. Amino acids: CASSSQGSNTEAFF.

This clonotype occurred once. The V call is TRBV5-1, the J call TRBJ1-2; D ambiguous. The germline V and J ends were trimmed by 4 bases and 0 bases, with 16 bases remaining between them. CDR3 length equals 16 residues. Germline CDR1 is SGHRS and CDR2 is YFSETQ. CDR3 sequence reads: CASSPTPGVANYGYTF. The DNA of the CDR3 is TGCGCCAGCAGCCCGACTCCAGGAGTAGCTAACTATGGCTACACCTTC.

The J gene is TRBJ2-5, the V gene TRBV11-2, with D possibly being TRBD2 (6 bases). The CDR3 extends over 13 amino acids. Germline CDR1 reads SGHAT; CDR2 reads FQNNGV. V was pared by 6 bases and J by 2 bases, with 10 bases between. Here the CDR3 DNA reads TGTGCCAGCAGGGGCGCGGGGCAAGAGACCCAGTACTTC. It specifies CASRGAGQETQYF.

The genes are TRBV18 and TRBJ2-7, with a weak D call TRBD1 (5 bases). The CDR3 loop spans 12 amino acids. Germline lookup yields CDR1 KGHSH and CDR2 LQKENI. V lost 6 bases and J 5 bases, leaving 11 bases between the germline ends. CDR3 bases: TGTGCCAGCTCCCCCGACAGTAACGAGCAGTACTTC. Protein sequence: CASSPDSNEQYF. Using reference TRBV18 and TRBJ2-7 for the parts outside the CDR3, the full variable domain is NAGVMQNPRHLVRRRGQEARLRCSPMKGHSHVYWYRQLPEEGLKFMVYLQKENIIDESGMPKERFSAEFPKEGPSILRIQQVVRGDSAAYFCASSPDSNEQYFGPGTRLTVT.

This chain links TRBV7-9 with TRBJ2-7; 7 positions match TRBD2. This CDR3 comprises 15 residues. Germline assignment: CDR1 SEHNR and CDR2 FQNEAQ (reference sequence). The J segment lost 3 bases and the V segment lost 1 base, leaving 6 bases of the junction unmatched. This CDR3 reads CASSLVGLDHYEQYF. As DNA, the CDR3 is TGTGCCAGCAGCTTAGTAGGACTAGACCACTACGAGCAGTACTTC.

The CDR3 DNA follows: TGTGCCAGCAGCTTAGAGGCAAGAAAAGGGGACGAGCAGTACTTC. Residues: CASSLEARKGDEQYF. The chain uses TRBV11-2 and TRBJ2-7; tentative D call: TRBD1 (5 bases). The CDR3 contains 15 residues. V lost 0 bases to trimming and J lost 5 bases, with 14 bases between them. Germline V gives CDR1 SGHAT, CDR2 FQNNGV.

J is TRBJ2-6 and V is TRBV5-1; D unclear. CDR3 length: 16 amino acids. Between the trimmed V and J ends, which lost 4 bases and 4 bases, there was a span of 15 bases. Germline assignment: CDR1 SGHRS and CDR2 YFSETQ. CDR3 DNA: TGCGCCAGCAGCCTACCGGGCGGCCTGGGGGCCAACGTCCTGACTTTC. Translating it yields CASSLPGGLGANVLTF. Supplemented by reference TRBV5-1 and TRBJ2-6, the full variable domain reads KAGVTQTPRYLIKTRGQQVTLSCSPISGHRSVSWYQQTPGQGLQFLFEYFSETQRNKGNFPGRFSGRQFSNSRSEMNVSTLELGDSALYLCASSLPGGLGANVLTFGAGSRLTVL.

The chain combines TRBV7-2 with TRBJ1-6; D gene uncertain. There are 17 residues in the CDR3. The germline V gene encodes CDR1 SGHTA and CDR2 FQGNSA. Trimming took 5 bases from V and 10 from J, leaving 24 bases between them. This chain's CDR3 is CASSPPPGRPSGSPLHF. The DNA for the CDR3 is TGTGCCAGCAGCCCGCCCCCCGGACGTCCCTCGGGGTCACCCCTCCACTTT.

The CDR3 nucleotides read TGTGCCAGCGGACCGTCAAACAGGGGGCGCGGTACTGAAGCTTTCTTT. Translating gives CASGPSNRGRGTEAFF. The rearrangement joins TRBV6-2 or TRBV6-3 to TRBJ1-1, with 9 bases that match TRBD1. The CDR3 extends over 16 amino acids. Germline-derived CDR1 and CDR2 are MNHEY and SVGEGT. With 8 bases clipped from V and 5 bases from J, the junction kept 15 bases outside the gene matches.

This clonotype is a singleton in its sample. In DNA form, the CDR3 reads TGTGCCTGGAGTCCCCTCACTACCGACAGGGGGTGGACTAAAAACACCATATATTTT. It encodes CAWSPLTTDRGWTKNTIYF. The V call is TRBV30, the J call TRBJ1-3, with TRBD1 matching over 9 bases. The V gene's germline CDR1 is GTSNPN and CDR2 SVGIG (reference sequence). This CDR3 is built from 19 residues. V gave up 2 bases and J gave up 6 bases; unmatched junction bases: 20. The full variable domain, with the rest looked up from reference TRBV30 and TRBJ1-3, is SQTIHQWPATLVQPVGSPLSLECTVEGTSNPNLYWYRQAAGRGLQLLFYSVGIGQISSEVPQNLSASRPQDRQFILSSKKLLLSDSGFYLCAWSPLTTDRGWTKNTIYFGEGSWLTVV.

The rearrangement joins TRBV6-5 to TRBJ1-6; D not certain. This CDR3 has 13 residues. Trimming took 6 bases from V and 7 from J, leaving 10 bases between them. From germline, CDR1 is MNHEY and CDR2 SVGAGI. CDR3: CASRREGNSPLHF. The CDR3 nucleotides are TGTGCCAGCAGACGGGAGGGCAATTCACCCCTCCACTTT.

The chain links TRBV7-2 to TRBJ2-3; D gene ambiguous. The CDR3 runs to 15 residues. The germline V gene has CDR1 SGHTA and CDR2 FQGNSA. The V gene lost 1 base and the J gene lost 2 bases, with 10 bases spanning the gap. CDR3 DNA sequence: TGTGCCAGCAGCTTAGATGGTTGGGCCACAGATACGCAGTATTTT. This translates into CASSLDGWATDTQYF.

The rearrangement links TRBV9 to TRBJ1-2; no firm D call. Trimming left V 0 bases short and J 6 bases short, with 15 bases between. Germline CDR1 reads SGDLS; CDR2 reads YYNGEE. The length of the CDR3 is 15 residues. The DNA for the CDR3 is TGTGCCAGCAGCGTAGATGTCGAGGGTGTGGATGGCTACACCTTC. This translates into CASSVDVEGVDGYTF.

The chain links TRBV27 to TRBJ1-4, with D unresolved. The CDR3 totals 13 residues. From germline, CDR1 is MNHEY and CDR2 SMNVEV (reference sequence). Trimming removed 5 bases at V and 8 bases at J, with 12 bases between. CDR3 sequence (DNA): TGTGCCAGCAGTGCCCAACGGGGAGAAAAACTGTTTTTT. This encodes CASSAQRGEKLFF.

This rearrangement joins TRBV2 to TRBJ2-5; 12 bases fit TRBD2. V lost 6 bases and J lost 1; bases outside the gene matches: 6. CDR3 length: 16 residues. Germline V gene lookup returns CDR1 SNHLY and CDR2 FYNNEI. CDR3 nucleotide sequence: TGTGCCAGCAGGCCTACTAGCGGGGGGCGCCAAGAGACCCAGTACTTC. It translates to CASRPTSGGRQETQYF.

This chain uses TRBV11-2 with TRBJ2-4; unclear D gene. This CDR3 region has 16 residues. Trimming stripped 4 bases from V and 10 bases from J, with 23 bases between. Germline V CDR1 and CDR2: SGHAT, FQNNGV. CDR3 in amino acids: CASSSLLDNTREIQYF. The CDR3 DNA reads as TGTGCCAGCAGCTCCCTCCTAGACAATACAAGAGAAATTCAGTACTTC.

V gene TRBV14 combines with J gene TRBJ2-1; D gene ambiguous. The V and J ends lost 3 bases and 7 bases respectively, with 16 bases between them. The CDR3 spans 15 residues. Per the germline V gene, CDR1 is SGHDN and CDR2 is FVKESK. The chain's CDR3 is CASSHLPESVNEQFF. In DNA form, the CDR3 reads TGTGCCAGCAGCCATCTGCCCGAATCGGTGAATGAGCAGTTCTTC.